This T cell receptor (beta chain) was documented in a study of blood T cell repertoires in COVID-19. Study overall: Sites in the United States, Italy and Spain provided acute and convalescent COVID-19 samples. In each case, the material was cDNA or gDNA derived from T cells, B-cell-depleted T cells, or PBMCs.

The CDR3 is 18 amino acids. Authors' data handling: Amplification with reference gene primers provided the estimates of nucleated cell counts. Repertoires were generated with immunoSEQ multiplex PCR, while TCRdb's copy carries only in-frame clones and drops some. D and trimming were read from the DNA, whereas the V and J calls and clone size are those reported in that table. The sample shows under 150,000 clones, 75% to 90% of them seen only once. This chain uses TRBV21-1 with TRBJ1-5; the D segment call TRBD1 is taken from the table without a DNA check. TRBV21-1 is classified as a pseudogene. Sample: peripheral blood. The TCR comes from a man aged 45 to 65 with active or convalescent COVID-19. Here the CDR3 DNA reads TGTGCCAGCAGCAAGGCCAGGACAGGTCTCGCTAGCAATCAGCCCCAGCATTTT. It codes for CASSKARTGLASNQPQHF.